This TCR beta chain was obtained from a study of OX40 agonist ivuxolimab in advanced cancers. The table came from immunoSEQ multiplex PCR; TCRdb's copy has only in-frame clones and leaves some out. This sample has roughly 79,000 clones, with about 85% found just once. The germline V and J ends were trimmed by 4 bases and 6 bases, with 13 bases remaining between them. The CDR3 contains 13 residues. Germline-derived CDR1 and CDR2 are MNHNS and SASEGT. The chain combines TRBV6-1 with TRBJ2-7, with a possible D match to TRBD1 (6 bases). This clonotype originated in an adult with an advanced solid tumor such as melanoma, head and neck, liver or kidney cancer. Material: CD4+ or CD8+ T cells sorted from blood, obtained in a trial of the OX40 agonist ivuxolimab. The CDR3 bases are TGTGCCAGCAGTGCGACAGGTCCTGGCGAGCAGTACTTC. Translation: CASSATGPGEQYF.